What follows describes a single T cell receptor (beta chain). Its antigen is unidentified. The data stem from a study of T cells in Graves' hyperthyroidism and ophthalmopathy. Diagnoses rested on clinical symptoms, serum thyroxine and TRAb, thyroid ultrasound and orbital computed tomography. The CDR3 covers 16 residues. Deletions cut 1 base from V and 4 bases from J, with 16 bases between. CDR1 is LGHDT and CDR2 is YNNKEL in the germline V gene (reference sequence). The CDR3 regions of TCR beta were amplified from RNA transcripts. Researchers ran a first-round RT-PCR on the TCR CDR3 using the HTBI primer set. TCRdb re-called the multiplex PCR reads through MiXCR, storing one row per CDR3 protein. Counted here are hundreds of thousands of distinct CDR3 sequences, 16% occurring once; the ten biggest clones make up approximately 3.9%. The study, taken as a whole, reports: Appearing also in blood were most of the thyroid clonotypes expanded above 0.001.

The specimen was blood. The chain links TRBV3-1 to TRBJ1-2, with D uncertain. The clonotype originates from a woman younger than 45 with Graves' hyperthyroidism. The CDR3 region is CASSQGSWGVGYGYTF. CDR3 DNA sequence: TGTGCCAGCAGCCAAGGTTCTTGGGGAGTCGGCTATGGCTACACCTTC.